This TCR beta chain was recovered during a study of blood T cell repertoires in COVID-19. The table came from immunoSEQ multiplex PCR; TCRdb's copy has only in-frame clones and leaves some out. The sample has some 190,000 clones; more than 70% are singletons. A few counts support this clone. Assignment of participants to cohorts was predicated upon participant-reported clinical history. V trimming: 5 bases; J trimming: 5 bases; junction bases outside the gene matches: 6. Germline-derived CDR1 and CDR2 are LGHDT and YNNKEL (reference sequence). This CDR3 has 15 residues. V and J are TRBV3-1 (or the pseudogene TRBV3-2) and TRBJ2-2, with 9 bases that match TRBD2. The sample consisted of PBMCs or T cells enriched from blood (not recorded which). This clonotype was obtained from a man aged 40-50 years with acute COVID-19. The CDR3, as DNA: TGTGCCAGCAGCAGCCGACTAGCGGCAACCGGGGAGCTGTTTTTT. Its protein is CASSSRLAATGELFF.